Following are 18 T cell receptor beta chains from one sample sequenced in a study of shared clonotypes between healthy human individuals. Clones were sequenced by immunoSEQ multiplex PCR, and TCRdb holds only the in-frame ones, with some missing. This sample has about 2 million clones, with over 85% found just once. CD45RO negativity and positive selection for CCR7 defined naive CD8 cells, a population that excluded terminally differentiated effector memory CD45RA+ cells. The sequencing sample was made of naive CD8+ T cells sorted from blood. The source of these receptors is a man aged 18-30 years in good health.

To note about this clone: The sample carries other DNA sequences with the same CDR3. The V gene is TRBV9, the J gene TRBJ2-1, with 8 bases identical to TRBD1. With 4 bases clipped from V and 6 bases from J, the junction kept 6 bases outside the gene matches. CDR1 and CDR2 from the germline V gene are SGDLS and YYNGEE. This CDR3 has 14 residues. The CDR3 region is CASSPTGGGNEQFF. In nucleotides, the CDR3 is TGTGCCAGCAGCCCTACAGGGGGAGGCAATGAGCAGTTCTTC. The full variable domain, in which reference TRBV9 and TRBJ2-1 provide the parts outside the CDR3, is DSGVTQTPKHLITATGQRVTLRCSPRSGDLSVYWYQQSLDQGLQFLIQYYNGEERAKGNILERFSAQQFPDLHSELNLSSLELGDSALYFCASSPTGGGNEQFFGPGTRLTVL.

The chain couples TRBV27 to TRBJ1-1, with D possibly being TRBD1 (5 bases). Germline lookup yields CDR1 MNHEY and CDR2 SMNVEV (reference sequence). The ends were cut back, 6 bases at V and 1 base at J, with 15 bases in the middle. CDR3 length equals 15 residues. The CDR3 protein is CASSPGTTGNTEAFF. The CDR3 nucleotides are TGTGCCAGCAGCCCTGGGACCACCGGGAACACTGAAGCTTTCTTT.

This clone appeared a single time. V gene TRBV19 combines with J gene TRBJ2-4; 7 nucleotides match TRBD2. Germline CDR1 reads LNHDA; CDR2 reads SQIVND (reference sequence). The CDR3 sequence is 18 residues long. The V gene end was trimmed by 7 bases and the J gene end by 5 bases; junction bases not matched to a gene: 20. For the CDR3, the DNA is TGTGCCAGTAACTTCACCCCGATCCCCAGGGAGGGTCAAAACATTCAGTACTTC. Translating gives CASNFTPIPREGQNIQYF.

V is TRBV28 and J is TRBJ2-3, with TRBD1 identical over 7 bases. Germline V gives CDR1 MDHEN, CDR2 SYDVKM. CDR3 length: 15 residues. With V trimmed by 5 bases and J by 1 base, 6 bases remained unmatched. CDR3 sequence (DNA): TGTGCCAGCAGTGCAGGGGGTTCTGGCACAGATACGCAGTATTTT. Its protein is CASSAGGSGTDTQYF.

The gene calls are TRBV9 and TRBJ1-3, with D uncertain. Deletions cut 4 bases from V and 0 bases from J, with 14 bases between. The CDR3 length is 16 residues. Germline V gives CDR1 SGDLS, CDR2 YYNGEE. CDR3 DNA: TGTGCCAGCAGCCCTGTGGCCCGAGGCTCTGGAAACACCATATATTTT. Translation: CASSPVARGSGNTIYF.

The rearrangement uses TRBV7-8 and TRBJ1-6, with 9 bases that match TRBD1. Germline V gene sequence: CDR1 SGHVS, CDR2 FQNEAQ. This CDR3 is 14 amino acids long. V lost 4 bases, J lost 9 bases, and 4 bases stayed unmatched. CDR3: CASSSDRGGSPLHF. DNA of the CDR3: TGTGCCAGCAGCTCGGACAGGGGAGGTTCACCCCTCCACTTT.

The chain is built from TRBV4-1 and TRBJ2-7; tentative D call: TRBD1 (7 bases). V was cut by 1 base and J by 4 bases, with 14 bases left in between. CDR3 length equals 15 residues. Germline V gene sequence: CDR1 MGHRA, CDR2 YSYEKL. The CDR3 loop is CASSQAIQGRYEQYF. For the CDR3, the DNA is TGCGCCAGCAGCCAAGCTATACAGGGGAGGTACGAGCAGTACTTC.

The gene calls are TRBV29-1 and TRBJ2-5; 8 bases map to TRBD2. V was clipped by 2 bases and J by 9 bases; unmatched bases: 11. Germline CDR1 is SQVTM and CDR2 is ANQGSEA. The CDR3 has 14 residues. The CDR3 protein is CSVESGRIPGAQYF. In nucleotides, the CDR3 is TGCAGCGTTGAAAGCGGGAGAATACCGGGGGCCCAGTACTTC.

V gene TRBV9 combines with J gene TRBJ2-5, with TRBD2 identical over 14 bases. The CDR3 loop spans 16 amino acids. V trimming: 4 bases; J trimming: 2 bases; junction bases outside the gene matches: 4. Germline assignment: CDR1 SGDLS and CDR2 YYNGEE. CDR3 sequence reads: CASSPGTSGGQETQYF. The CDR3 DNA follows: TGTGCCAGCAGCCCTGGGACTAGCGGGGGACAAGAGACCCAGTACTTC. The full variable domain, with the rest looked up from reference TRBV9 and TRBJ2-5, is DSGVTQTPKHLITATGQRVTLRCSPRSGDLSVYWYQQSLDQGLQFLIQYYNGEERAKGNILERFSAQQFPDLHSELNLSSLELGDSALYFCASSPGTSGGQETQYFGPGTRLLVL.

As regards this clone: Within the sample, other DNA sequences also encode this same CDR3. The chain uses TRBV4-1 and TRBJ2-6; D uncertain. CDR1 and CDR2 from the germline V gene are MGHRA and YSYEKL. V was shortened by 6 bases and J by 0 bases, with 6 bases between the two germline ends. The CDR3 runs 14 residues. CDR3 DNA sequence: TGCGCCAGCAGTACCATCTCTGGGGCCAACGTCCTGACTTTC. It encodes CASSTISGANVLTF.

The chain links TRBV27 to TRBJ2-5; 7 nucleotides line up with TRBD1. Germline values: CDR1 MNHEY, CDR2 SMNVEV (reference sequence). The CDR3 has 14 amino acids. V was pared by 5 bases and J by 5 bases, with 8 bases of the junction left unmatched. The CDR3 nucleotides read TGTGCCAGCAGTCCCCAGGGGGAGCGGGAGACCCAGTACTTC. This sequence encodes CASSPQGERETQYF.

The chain has TRBV4-1 and TRBJ2-1; tentative D call: TRBD2 (6 bases). Germline V gene lookup returns CDR1 MGHRA and CDR2 YSYEKL. This CDR3 is 14 amino acids long. V lost 1 base and J lost 8, with 12 bases in between. The CDR3 DNA reads as TGCGCCAGCAGCCAAGTTATGGGGGGAGATGAGCAGTTCTTC. This encodes CASSQVMGGDEQFF.

The chain has TRBV27 and TRBJ2-2, with 10 bases fitting TRBD1. The CDR3 contains 16 residues. After removal of 0 bases from V and 4 bases from J, the junction contained 2 bases not matched to a gene. In germline, CDR1 is MNHEY, CDR2 SMNVEV (reference sequence). CDR3 protein: CASSLSRTGGTGELFF. For the CDR3, the DNA is TGTGCCAGCAGTTTATCTAGGACAGGGGGCACCGGGGAGCTGTTTTTT.

The rearrangement joins TRBV6-6 to TRBJ2-5; tentative D call: TRBD2 (5 bases). Trimming shortened V by 6 bases and J by 11 bases, and 19 bases separated the two germline ends. Germline CDR1 MNHNY, CDR2 SVGAGI (reference sequence). This CDR3 contains 13 residues. The CDR3 sequence is CASSFGPDGEQYF. In nucleotides, the CDR3 is TGTGCCAGCAGCTTCGGACCGGATGGGGAGCAGTACTTC.

The chain employs TRBV6-6 and TRBJ1-2; no clear D gene. The V end lost 6 bases, the J end lost 3 bases, and 14 bases lay between the germline ends. Germline values: CDR1 MNHNY, CDR2 SVGAGI (reference sequence). The CDR3 consists of 14 residues. CDR3 bases: TGTGCCAGCAGCTCCGTCGGGGAAGACTATGGCTACACCTTC. The encoded protein is CASSSVGEDYGYTF.

This rearrangement joins TRBV30 to TRBJ2-7, with 7 nucleotides matching TRBD2. V was pared by 2 bases and J by 4 bases, with 5 bases of the junction left unmatched. This CDR3 region has 13 residues. Germline V gives CDR1 GTSNPN, CDR2 SVGIG (reference sequence). CDR3 amino acids: CAWSMGGGYEQYF. CDR3 bases: TGTGCCTGGAGTATGGGCGGGGGATACGAGCAGTACTTC.

This chain links TRBV10-3 with TRBJ2-6, with 9 bases fitting TRBD1. CDR3 size: 20 residues. CDR1 and CDR2 (germline): ENHRY, SYGVKD. V was clipped by 0 bases and J by 0 bases; unmatched bases: 9. This chain's CDR3 is CAISESNFGTGSSGANVLTF. In nucleotides, the CDR3 is TGTGCCATCAGTGAGTCGAATTTCGGGACAGGGAGCTCTGGGGCCAACGTCCTGACTTTC.

The chain combines TRBV11-2 with TRBJ1-2, with 10 bases identical to TRBD1. V lost 4 bases, J lost 0 bases, and 5 bases stayed unmatched. Germline-derived CDR1 and CDR2 are SGHAT and FQNNGV. This CDR3 has 16 residues. In DNA, the CDR3 is TGTGCCAGCAGCTCAGCCGGGACAGGGGCTAACTATGGCTACACCTTC. Protein product: CASSSAGTGANYGYTF.